The T cell receptor (beta chain) described here comes from a study of beta chain features in type 1 diabetes. Trimming stripped 2 bases from V and 10 bases from J, with 12 bases between. CDR1 and CDR2 (germline): GTSNPN, SVGIG (reference sequence). The CDR3 covers 11 residues. Expressed TCRB transcripts were sequenced because the isolated RNA had all been reverse transcribed beforehand. Libraries were prepared by immunoSEQ multiplex PCR; TCRdb keeps only in-frame clonotypes and omits some of them. The sample carries hundreds of thousands of clones, roughly two thirds recorded once. This clone was counted between two and nine times.

The J gene is TRBJ2-7, the V gene TRBV30; D remains ambiguous. This clonotype was obtained from a man aged 25-45 years in good health. Sequenced sample: naive CD4+ T cells from blood. This CDR3 is CAWSLESSQYF. CDR3 DNA: TGTGCCTGGAGTTTGGAGTCTTCACAGTACTTC.